A selection of T cell receptor beta chains follows, all from one sample in a study of blood T cell repertoires in COVID-19. Only in-frame clones appear in the TCRdb table, and some are missing; sequencing was by immunoSEQ multiplex PCR. The table includes some 100,000 clones, around 92% detected once. Sequenced input: peripheral blood. These receptors all come from a woman aged 60 to 75 with active COVID-19. Each CDR3 is given with its conserved first and last residue. A D gene is named only where the DNA matches it firmly. Rows may omit the clone size; those that give it use once, few, many or a size class.

DNA | CDR3 | D | J | V | size
TGTGCCTCCACCCCGCAGGGCGGCACCGGGGAGCTGTTTTTT | CASTPQGGTGELFF | - | TRBJ2-2 | TRBV19 | -
TGTGCCAGCAGGGACAATCTCTCCTACGAGCAGTACTTC | CASRDNLSYEQYF | - | TRBJ2-7 | TRBV28 | -
TGCGCCAGCAGCCAAGACCTGACAGGGCGAGGCTATGGCTACACCTTC | CASSQDLTGRGYGYTF | TRBD1 | TRBJ1-2 | TRBV4-3 | -
TGTGCCATCAGTCCCCGACTAGCGGGGGAGGGCACGCAGTATTTT | CAISPRLAGEGTQYF | TRBD2 | TRBJ2-3 | TRBV10-3 | -
TGTGCCAGCAGCTCCCTAAGTCGGGGGAGGGGCACAGATACGCAGTATTTT | CASSSLSRGRGTDTQYF | TRBD2 | TRBJ2-3 | TRBV7-8 | -
TGTGCCAGCAGCCAGGGCTTGTACGGCAGGCAAGACTCTGGGGCCAACGTCCTGACTTTC | CASSQGLYGRQDSGANVLTF | - | TRBJ2-6 | TRBV28 | -
TGTGCCAGCAGCTCGGAATCGGGGGGGCGCCTGGGCGAGCAGTACTTC | CASSSESGGRLGEQYF | TRBD2 | TRBJ2-7 | TRBV5-6 | -
TGTGCCAGCAGCCAAGTGAGAGGGATACAAGAGACCCAGTACTTC | CASSQVRGIQETQYF | - | TRBJ2-5 | TRBV14 | once
TGTGCCAGCAGCGTTTCAGGGAACTATGGCTACACCTTC | CASSVSGNYGYTF | - | TRBJ1-2 | TRBV9 | -
TGTGCCAGTAGCCCCCTCCGACCGGGACAGCTCAATGAAAAACTGTTTTTT | CASSPLRPGQLNEKLFF | TRBD1 | TRBJ1-4 | TRBV19 | -
TGCGCCAGCAGCCAAGAAGGGACAGGGGTTGGAAAACTGTTTTTT | CASSQEGTGVGKLFF | TRBD1 | TRBJ1-4 | TRBV4-1 | -
TGTGCCAGCAGCCTTACAGGGTCCTGGTTGTTCTTC | CASSLTGSWLFF | - | TRBJ2-1 | TRBV3-1/TRBV3-2 | -
TGTGCCAGCAGTGAATCGGCTAGCGGGTCCTACGAGCAGTACTTC | CASSESASGSYEQYF | TRBD2 | TRBJ2-7 | TRBV6-1 | -
TGTGCCAGCAGCTTAGCCTGGAGCGGAGGTGGCACCGGGGAGCTGTTTTTT | CASSLAWSGGGTGELFF | - | TRBJ2-2 | TRBV7-8 | -